This TCR beta chain was captured by sequencing in a study of T-cell memory formation after mild COVID-19. TCRdb fed the 5' RACE reads into MiXCR, producing one record per CDR3 protein. The data hold 300,000 to 400,000 distinct CDR3 sequences, with over 25% observed a single time. This clonotype was counted a few times. The sequenced material came from PBMCs or a T cell subset sorted from them (not recorded which). The receptor was isolated from an adult woman who had mild COVID-19 (a few samples of this study predate the infection). Cell type and time point are not known.

The CDR3 nucleotides read TGTGCCAGCAGCTTGTTCAGGGAAGGTGAAGCTTTCTTT. Amino acid sequence: CASSLFREGEAFF. The chain uses TRBV7-3 and TRBJ1-1; maybe TRBD1 (5 bases). The CDR3 is 13 residues long. V was trimmed by 3 bases and J by 7 bases, leaving 12 bases between them. From germline, CDR1 is SGHTA and CDR2 FQGTGA. The full variable domain, rest sourced from reference TRBV7-3 and TRBJ1-1, is GAGVSQTPSNKVTEKGKYVELRCDPISGHTALYWYRQSLGQGPEFLIYFQGTGAADDSGLPNDRFFAVRPEGSVSTLKIQRTERGDSAVYLCASSLFREGEAFFGQGTRLTVV.